The 13 T cell receptor beta chains presented below share a single source sample, sequenced in a study of T cell responses to AZD1222 COVID-19 vaccine. Measured with immunoSEQ multiplex PCR; TCRdb has only the in-frame clones, and not every one. The sample lists around 78,000 clones, 85% to 95% occurring once. The material sequenced was peripheral blood, taken on day 0 of MenACWY control vaccination. These receptors were taken from an adult in good health.

In this sample, this clone turned up a few times. The CDR3 coding sequence is TGTGCCAGCAGGGACCAGTCCTACAATGAGCAGTTCTTC. Protein product: CASRDQSYNEQFF. V is TRBV6-5 and J is TRBJ2-1; no reliable D call. CDR3 size: 13 residues. V lost 6 bases, J lost 1 base, and 7 bases lay in between. Germline V gene lookup returns CDR1 MNHEY and CDR2 SVGAGI.

This rearrangement joins TRBV24-1 to TRBJ2-2, with D perhaps TRBD1 (6 bases). The germline gives CDR1 KGHDR, CDR2 SFDVKD. V was clipped by 6 bases and J by 5 bases, with 12 bases between them. The CDR3 covers 14 residues. The DNA for the CDR3 is TGTGCCACCAGTAGCAGGGGCGGAACCGGGGAGCTGTTTTTT. Encoded protein: CATSSRGGTGELFF.

The CDR3 region has the DNA TGTGCCAGCAGCTTGCGGACTAGCGGGAGGGGAGATACGCAGTATTTT. Translating gives CASSLRTSGRGDTQYF. V is TRBV11-2 and J is TRBJ2-3, with 15 bases lining up with TRBD2. The CDR3 sequence is 16 residues long. Germline trimming cut 3 bases from V and 5 bases from J; bases unmatched to any gene: 3. Looked up from germline, CDR1 is SGHAT and CDR2 is FQNNGV.

The chain employs TRBV6-6 and TRBJ2-6; perhaps TRBD2 as D (5 bases). Germline CDR1 MNHNY, CDR2 SVGAGI (reference sequence). This CDR3 contains 15 residues. V lost 2 bases and J lost 2, with 7 bases in between. The CDR3 here is CASSYVGAGANVLTF. The DNA of the CDR3 is TGTGCCAGCAGTTACGTCGGGGCTGGGGCCAACGTCCTGACTTTC.

The V and J genes are TRBV5-1 and TRBJ2-6; no clear D gene. In germline, CDR1 is SGHRS, CDR2 YFSETQ. CDR3 length: 15 residues. V was shortened by 1 base and J by 2 bases, with 7 bases between the two germline ends. Written as DNA, the CDR3 is TGCGCCAGCAGCTTGCAGGCGGCTGGGGCCAACGTCCTGACTTTC. It encodes CASSLQAAGANVLTF.

The gene calls are TRBV11-2 and TRBJ2-1; no firm D call. Trimming took 2 bases from V and 7 from J, leaving 9 bases between them. There are 13 residues in the CDR3. Germline V gene lookup returns CDR1 SGHAT and CDR2 FQNNGV. The CDR3 region has the DNA TGTGCCAGCAGCTTAAGGTTTGTGAATGAGCAGTTCTTC. This translates into CASSLRFVNEQFF.

V usage is TRBV3-1 (or the pseudogene TRBV3-2) and J usage is TRBJ1-3, with D unresolved. The CDR3 is 14 residues long. The ends were cut back, 0 bases at V and 3 bases at J, with 6 bases in the middle. CDR1 is LGHDT and CDR2 is YNNKEL in the germline V gene (reference sequence). The DNA of the CDR3 is TGTGCCAGCAGCCAAGAAGTGCTTGGAAACACCATATATTTT. It yields the protein CASSQEVLGNTIYF.

The genes are TRBV7-9 and TRBJ1-2; D uncertain. Looked up from germline, CDR1 is SEHNR and CDR2 is FQNEAQ (reference sequence). CDR3 length: 19 residues. Deletions cut 2 bases from V and 0 bases from J, with 22 bases between. This chain's CDR3 is CASSLYLGNRRTSNYGYTF. The CDR3 nucleotides read TGTGCCAGCAGCTTATATTTAGGGAACCGACGGACCTCTAACTATGGCTACACCTTC.

The count of this clone is one. The rearrangement links TRBV19 to TRBJ2-1; perhaps TRBD2 as D (5 bases). Trimming stripped 3 bases from V and 0 bases from J, with 9 bases between. CDR1 is LNHDA, CDR2 SQIVND, per germline (reference sequence). The CDR3 runs to 15 residues. CDR3 in amino acids: CASSILSVSYNEQFF. CDR3 in DNA: TGTGCCAGTAGTATCCTTAGCGTCTCCTACAATGAGCAGTTCTTC.

The chain recombines TRBV9 with TRBJ1-1; weak D call: TRBD1 (6 bases). From germline, CDR1 is SGDLS and CDR2 YYNGEE. V was cut by 2 bases and J by 6 bases, with 20 bases left in between. This CDR3 region has 16 residues. The CDR3 sequence is CASSVFSGAGAAEAFF. In DNA, the CDR3 is TGTGCCAGCAGCGTTTTTTCGGGGGCAGGGGCGGCTGAAGCTTTCTTT. Combining the CDR3 with reference TRBV9 and TRBJ1-1 gives the whole variable domain DSGVTQTPKHLITATGQRVTLRCSPRSGDLSVYWYQQSLDQGLQFLIQYYNGEERAKGNILERFSAQQFPDLHSELNLSSLELGDSALYFCASSVFSGAGAAEAFFGQGTRLTVV.

The chain couples TRBV7-9 to TRBJ2-7; D not certain. The CDR3 length is 12 residues. The V gene's germline CDR1 is SEHNR and CDR2 FQNEAQ (reference sequence). V was pared by 5 bases and J by 3 bases, with 8 bases between. This chain's CDR3 is CASSTRNYEQYF. Here the CDR3 DNA reads TGTGCCAGCAGCACGCGGAACTACGAGCAGTACTTC.

The chain employs TRBV27 and TRBJ1-6, with D uncertain. Germline values: CDR1 MNHEY, CDR2 SMNVEV (reference sequence). Trimming shortened V by 3 bases and J by 7 bases, and 13 bases separated the two germline ends. CDR3 length: 15 residues. The CDR3 DNA reads TGTGCCAGCAGTTTGCGGGCCACCCCAAATTCACCCCTCCACTTT. It translates to CASSLRATPNSPLHF.

The chain recombines TRBV5-1 with TRBJ1-1, with unresolved D. Germline V gives CDR1 SGHRS, CDR2 YFSETQ. CDR3 length equals 14 residues. V was shortened by 2 bases and J by 5 bases, with 13 bases between the two germline ends. The CDR3 loop is CASSFIGLRTEAFF. The CDR3 coding sequence is TGCGCCAGCAGCTTTATCGGACTGCGGACTGAAGCTTTCTTT.